The clone carrying this TCR beta chain was counted only a few times. The germline gives CDR1 MNHEY, CDR2 SVGEGT. CDR3 size: 15 residues. The V and J ends lost 0 bases and 6 bases respectively, with 14 bases between them. This specimen comes from a study of T-cell memory formation after mild COVID-19. Study information: Most TCR clusters belonged to a single donor.

TCRdb re-derived calls from the 5' RACE reads in MiXCR, one entry per CDR3 protein. The table includes about 440,000 distinct CDR3 sequences, 15% to 25% detected once. The chain combines TRBV6-2 or TRBV6-3 with TRBJ1-1, with a possible D match to TRBD1 (5 bases). This clonotype was sampled from an adult woman who had mild COVID-19 (a few samples of this study predate the infection). Cell type and time point are not known. What was sequenced was PBMCs or a T cell subset sorted from them (not recorded which). The chain's CDR3 is CASSYSRAGLAEAFF. CDR3 sequence (DNA): TGTGCCAGCAGTTACTCGAGGGCAGGGCTGGCTGAAGCTTTCTTT.